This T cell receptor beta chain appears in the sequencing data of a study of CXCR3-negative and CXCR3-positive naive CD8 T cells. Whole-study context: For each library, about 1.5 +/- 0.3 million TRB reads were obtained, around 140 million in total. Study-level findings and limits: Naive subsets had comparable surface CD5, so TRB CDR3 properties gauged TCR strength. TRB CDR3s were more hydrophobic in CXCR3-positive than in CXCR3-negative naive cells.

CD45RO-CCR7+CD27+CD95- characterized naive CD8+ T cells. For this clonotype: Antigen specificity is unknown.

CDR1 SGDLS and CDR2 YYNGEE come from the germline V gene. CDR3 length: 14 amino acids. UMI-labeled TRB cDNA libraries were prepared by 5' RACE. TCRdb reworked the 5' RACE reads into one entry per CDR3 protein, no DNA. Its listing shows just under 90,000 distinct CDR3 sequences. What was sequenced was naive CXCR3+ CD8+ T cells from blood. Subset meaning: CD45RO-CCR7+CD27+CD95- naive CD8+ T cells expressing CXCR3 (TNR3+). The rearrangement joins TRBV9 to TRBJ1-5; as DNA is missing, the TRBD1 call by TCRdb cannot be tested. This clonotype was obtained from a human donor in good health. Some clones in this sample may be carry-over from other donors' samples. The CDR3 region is CASSVGAGNQPQHF.